The 11 T cell receptor beta chains presented below share a single source sample, sequenced in a study of cytomegalovirus exposure and HLA in healthy donors. Primers: 60 Vbeta forward and 13 Jbeta reverse. Generated by immunoSEQ multiplex PCR, the TCRdb table keeps only in-frame clones and is missing some. The sample includes 220,000 or so clones, under 80% of them seen just once. The sequencing input was PBMCs. The receptors stem from a woman aged 30 to 39 in good health and CMV-seronegative.

The rearrangement joins TRBV6-5 to TRBJ1-2; D is uncertain. Germline V gene data show CDR1 as MNHEY and CDR2 as SVGAGI. The CDR3 length is 13 residues. V was cut by 8 bases and J by 1 base, with 11 bases left in between. Here the CDR3 reads CASAAGNNYGYTF. CDR3 in DNA: TGTGCCAGCGCGGCCGGTAATAACTATGGCTACACCTTC.

The chain recombines TRBV7-9 with TRBJ2-5; TRBD1 matches at 7 bases. This CDR3 is 14 amino acids long. Trimming cost V 6 bases and J 4 bases; bases outside gene matches: 8. Germline CDR1 and CDR2: SEHNR and FQNEAQ (reference sequence). CDR3 sequence (DNA): TGTGCCAGCAGTCAATACAGGGGAATAGAGACCCAGTACTTC. This encodes CASSQYRGIETQYF.

The rearrangement joins TRBV4-1 to TRBJ2-4; 7 bases fit TRBD1. J lost 1 base, V lost 4 bases, and 7 bases had no gene match. The germline CDR1 and CDR2 sequences are MGHRA and YSYEKL. The CDR3 sequence is 16 residues long. The CDR3 reads CASSLGTAGAKNIQYF. CDR3 nucleotide sequence: TGCGCCAGCAGCCTAGGGACAGCCGGCGCCAAAAACATTCAGTACTTC.

J is TRBJ2-1 and V is TRBV7-9, with D maybe TRBD1 (5 bases). V dropped 5 bases and J dropped 7 bases, with 9 bases sitting between them. There are 12 residues in the CDR3. From germline, CDR1 is SEHNR and CDR2 FQNEAQ (reference sequence). CDR3 amino acids: CASSPQGNEQFF. Written as DNA, the CDR3 is TGTGCCAGCAGCCCCCAGGGTAATGAGCAGTTCTTC.

The chain links TRBV27 to TRBJ2-5, with D perhaps TRBD2 (6 bases). The closer fit of TRBJ2-7 to the DNA end suggests the J call may be wrong. Germline CDR1 reads MNHEY; CDR2 reads SMNVEV (reference sequence). This CDR3 comprises 13 residues. The CDR3 spells CASSGSNPYEQYF. CDR3 bases: TGTGCCAGCAGCGGGAGTAACCCCTACGAGCAGTACTTC.

This clone has a single count. The rearrangement links TRBV6-1 to TRBJ1-1, with 12 bases matching TRBD1. The CDR3 length is 15 residues. Per germline, CDR1 MNHNS and CDR2 SASEGT. With 7 bases clipped from V and 8 bases from J, the junction kept 11 bases outside the gene matches. The CDR3 DNA sequence: TGTGCCAGCAATTTGGTTGGGACAGGGGGCCGCGAAGCTTTCTTT. Translation gives CASNLVGTGGREAFF.

This clone is a singleton in its sample. V usage is TRBV7-2 and J usage is TRBJ1-3; tentatively, D is TRBD1 (5 bases). The CDR3 sequence is 16 residues long. V was shortened by 1 base and J by 3 bases, with 13 bases between the two germline ends. Looked up from germline, CDR1 is SGHTA and CDR2 is FQGNSA. The CDR3 is CASSLGAGLGGNTIYF. CDR3 DNA sequence: TGTGCCAGCAGCTTAGGTGCGGGGCTAGGTGGAAACACCATATATTTT.

The chain is built from TRBV7-9 and TRBJ1-4, with TRBD1 as a possible D gene (5 bases). CDR1 SEHNR and CDR2 FQNEAQ come from the germline V gene (reference sequence). Deletions cut 5 bases from V and 7 bases from J, with 11 bases between. This CDR3 is 13 amino acids long. The CDR3 spells CASSPWGVEKLFF. In DNA, the CDR3 is TGTGCCAGCAGCCCGTGGGGCGTTGAAAAACTGTTTTTT. The full variable domain, its missing parts supplied by reference TRBV7-9 and TRBJ1-4, is DTGVSQNPRHKITKRGQNVTFRCDPISEHNRLYWYRQTLGQGPEFLTYFQNEAQLEKSRLLSDRFSAERPKGSFSTLEIQRTEQGDSAMYLCASSPWGVEKLFFGSGTQLSVL.

Only one count was recorded for this clone. The chain recombines TRBV7-2 with TRBJ2-3, with 11 bases matching TRBD2. J gave up 3 bases and V 2 bases, and 4 bases lay outside the gene matches. The CDR3 length is 16 residues. Germline CDR1 reads SGHTA; CDR2 reads FQGNSA. The CDR3 sequence is CASSLISGGATDTQYF. CDR3 nucleotide sequence: TGTGCCAGCAGCTTAATTAGCGGGGGGGCGACAGATACGCAGTATTTT.

The gene calls are TRBV30 and TRBJ2-7, with D maybe TRBD1 (6 bases). V lost 1 base and J lost 3, with 10 bases in between. Germline-derived CDR1 and CDR2 are GTSNPN and SVGIG (reference sequence). This CDR3 contains 13 residues. This CDR3 reads CAWSATGIYEQYF. The CDR3 nucleotides are TGTGCCTGGAGTGCCACAGGGATCTACGAGCAGTACTTC. The variable domain in full, with the rest retrieved from reference TRBV30 and TRBJ2-7, is SQTIHQWPATLVQPVGSPLSLECTVEGTSNPNLYWYRQAAGRGLQLLFYSVGIGQISSEVPQNLSASRPQDRQFILSSKKLLLSDSGFYLCAWSATGIYEQYFGPGTRLTVT.

The gene calls are TRBV6-1 and TRBJ1-2; TRBD1 agrees at 8 bases. Trimming cost V 7 bases and J 4 bases; bases outside gene matches: 5. Germline loops: CDR1 MNHNS, CDR2 SASEGT. This CDR3 has 13 residues. The CDR3 DNA reads TGTGCCAGCATAGGGGACAGGCCCTATGGCTACACCTTC. Its protein is CASIGDRPYGYTF.